This T cell receptor (beta chain) was profiled in a study of blood T cell repertoires in COVID-19. Overall study: Material from acute and convalescent COVID-19 was sourced from the United States, Italy and Spain. Sample material is recorded as cDNA or gDNA derived from T cells, B-cell-depleted T cells, or PBMCs.

This CDR3 comprises 15 residues. Germline V gene lookup returns CDR1 SGHRS and CDR2 YFSETQ. With 0 bases removed from V and 3 bases from J, the gap between germline ends came to 11 bases. Notes on this clone: The same CDR3 arises from other DNA sequences in this sample as well.

Original processing notes: Counts of nucleated cells, estimated from reference gene primer amplification, were obtained. This table comes from immunoSEQ multiplex PCR, and its TCRdb copy is limited to in-frame clones, with some not included. That table furnishes V, J and clone size, whereas the DNA furnished D and trimming. The sample shows under 25,000 clones, about 88% of them seen only once. The chain joins TRBV5-1 to TRBJ2-3; perhaps TRBD1 as D (5 bases). This TCR came from a human donor in a cohort sampled during active COVID-19. The donor label of this sample is uncertain. The sequenced sample was peripheral blood. The CDR3 DNA sequence: TGCGCCAGCAGCTTGGGGACACCCGATACAGATACGCAGTATTTT. Translated: CASSLGTPDTDTQYF.